These 9 T cell receptor beta chains came from one sample sequenced in a study of blood T cell repertoires in COVID-19. The assay was immunoSEQ multiplex PCR, and TCRdb's table has in-frame clones only and misses some. The sample gives more than 150,000 clones, around 80% of which show up once; approximately 15% is in the top ten. Sequencing was done on a sample of peripheral blood. These receptors originate from a man aged 25-40 years with active or convalescent COVID-19.

The chain employs TRBV5-5 and TRBJ2-7, with 7 bases identical to TRBD1. CDR1 and CDR2 (germline): SGHKS, YYEKEE (reference sequence). V dropped 4 bases and J dropped 3; count of bases not matched to a gene: 10. This CDR3 spans 15 amino acids. CDR3 coding DNA: TGTGCCAGCAGCACAGGGACAGACCGACGCTACGAGCAGTACTTC. Amino acids: CASSTGTDRRYEQYF.

The genes are TRBV10-1 and TRBJ1-5; D uncertain. CDR3 length: 12 residues. The V gene's germline CDR1 is WNHNN and CDR2 SYGVQD (reference sequence). V lost 8 bases to trimming and J lost 3 bases, with 8 bases between them. CDR3 sequence (DNA): TGCGCCAGCTCACGGGTCAATCAGCCCCAGCATTTT. It codes for CASSRVNQPQHF.

This clone occurred a few times. V usage is TRBV5-4 and J usage is TRBJ1-1; TRBD1 matches at 7 bases. Losses at the gene ends were 1 base for V and 6 bases for J; bases not matched to a gene: 12. The CDR3 sequence is 16 residues long. Germline V lookup: CDR1 SGHNT, CDR2 YYREEE (reference sequence). CDR3 coding DNA: TGTGCCAGCAGCTTGCCAGGGGGACATCTTCGCGCTGAAGCTTTCTTT. Translation gives CASSLPGGHLRAEAFF. The whole variable domain, filled in from reference TRBV5-4 and TRBJ1-1, reads ETGVTQSPTHLIKTRGQQVTLRCSSQSGHNTVSWYQQALGQGPQFIFQYYREEENGRGNFPPRFSGLQFPNYSSELNVNALELDDSALYLCASSLPGGHLRAEAFFGQGTRLTVV.

This chain joins TRBV7-3 and TRBJ2-3; D remains unclear. V lost 2 bases and J lost 4, with 7 bases in between. This CDR3 region has 13 residues. The V gene's germline CDR1 is SGHTA and CDR2 FQGTGA. CDR3 sequence reads: CASSLLGADTQYF. The CDR3 coding sequence is TGTGCCAGCAGCTTATTGGGCGCAGATACGCAGTATTTT. Looking up the rest from reference TRBV7-3 and TRBJ2-3 gives the full variable domain: GAGVSQTPSNKVTEKGKYVELRCDPISGHTALYWYRQSLGQGPEFLIYFQGTGAADDSGLPNDRFFAVRPEGSVSTLKIQRTERGDSAVYLCASSLLGADTQYFGPGTRLTVL.

This clone has a single count. This chain connects TRBV7-2 to TRBJ2-1; TRBD2 matches at 11 bases. The length of the CDR3 is 17 residues. From germline, CDR1 is SGHTA and CDR2 FQGNSA. Losses at the gene ends were 1 base for V and 6 bases for J; bases not matched to a gene: 8. Here the CDR3 DNA reads TGTGCCAGCAGCTTAGGGGTAGCGGGAGGGCCCGTCAATGAGCAGTTCTTC. The encoded protein is CASSLGVAGGPVNEQFF.

The chain combines TRBV30 with TRBJ1-3, with 7 nucleotides matching TRBD1. The germline V gene encodes CDR1 GTSNPN and CDR2 SVGIG (reference sequence). This CDR3 comprises 15 residues. The V and J ends lost 2 bases and 0 bases, in that order; junction bases with no gene match: 4. The CDR3 reads CAWSLGQTSGNTIYF. The DNA of the CDR3 is TGTGCCTGGAGTTTGGGACAGACCTCTGGAAACACCATATATTTT.

The V gene is TRBV7-9, the J gene TRBJ2-5; TRBD1 aligns across 11 bases. CDR3 length: 15 amino acids. CDR1 is SEHNR and CDR2 is FQNEAQ in the germline V gene (reference sequence). V shed 5 bases, J shed 2 bases, and the junction held 4 bases outside the gene matches. As DNA, the CDR3 is TGTGCCAGCAGCGCGGGGACAGGGGGGCAAGAGACCCAGTACTTC. This translates into CASSAGTGGQETQYF.

This chain connects TRBV5-6 to TRBJ1-2; D remains ambiguous. This CDR3 region has 12 residues. Germline assignment: CDR1 SGHDT and CDR2 YYEEEE. Trimming took 1 base from V and 5 from J, leaving 6 bases between them. CDR3 DNA: TGTGCCAGCAGCTTGACTGCTTATGGCTACACCTTC. Translating gives CASSLTAYGYTF. Filled out from reference TRBV5-6 and TRBJ1-2, the complete variable domain reads DAGVTQSPTHLIKTRGQQVTLRCSPKSGHDTVSWYQQALGQGPQFIFQYYEEEERQRGNFPDRFSGHQFPNYSSELNVNALLLGDSALYLCASSLTAYGYTFGSGTRLTVV.

A few counts support this clone. The chain combines TRBV29-1 with TRBJ1-2, with D possibly matching TRBD1 (5 bases). Germline CDR1 SQVTM, CDR2 ANQGSEA. The V end was cut by 6 bases, the J end by 4 bases, with 21 bases between. CDR3 length: 15 amino acids. The CDR3 sequence is CSVAPPGAAAYGYTF. CDR3 sequence (DNA): TGCAGCGTCGCCCCCCCTGGGGCGGCGGCCTATGGCTACACCTTC.